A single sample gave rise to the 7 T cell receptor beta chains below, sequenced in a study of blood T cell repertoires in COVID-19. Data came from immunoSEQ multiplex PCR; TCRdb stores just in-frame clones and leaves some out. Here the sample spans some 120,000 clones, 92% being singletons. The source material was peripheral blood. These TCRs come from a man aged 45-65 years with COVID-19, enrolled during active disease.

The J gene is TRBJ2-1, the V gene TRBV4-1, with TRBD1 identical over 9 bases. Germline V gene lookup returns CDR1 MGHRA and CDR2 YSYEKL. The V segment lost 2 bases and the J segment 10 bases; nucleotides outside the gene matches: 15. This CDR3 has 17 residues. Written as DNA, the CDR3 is TGCGCCAGCAGCCAATCGGAAGCGGGACAGGGTGCAGGAGAGCAGTTCTTC. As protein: CASSQSEAGQGAGEQFF.

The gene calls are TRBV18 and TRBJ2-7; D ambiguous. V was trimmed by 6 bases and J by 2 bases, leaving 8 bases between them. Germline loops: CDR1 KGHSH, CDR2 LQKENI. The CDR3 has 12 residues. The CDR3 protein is CASSQTPYEQYV. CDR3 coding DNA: TGTGCCAGCTCCCAGACTCCCTACGAGCAGTACGTC.

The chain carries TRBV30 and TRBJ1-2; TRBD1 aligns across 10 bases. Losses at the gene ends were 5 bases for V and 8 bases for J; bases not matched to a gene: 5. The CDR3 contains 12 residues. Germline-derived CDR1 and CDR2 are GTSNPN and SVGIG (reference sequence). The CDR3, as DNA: TGTGCCTGGTGGGGGACAGGGGTGGGCTACACCTTC. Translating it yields CAWWGTGVGYTF. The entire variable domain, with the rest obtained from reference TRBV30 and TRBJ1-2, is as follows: SQTIHQWPATLVQPVGSPLSLECTVEGTSNPNLYWYRQAAGRGLQLLFYSVGIGQISSEVPQNLSASRPQDRQFILSSKKLLLSDSGFYLCAWWGTGVGYTFGSGTRLTVV.

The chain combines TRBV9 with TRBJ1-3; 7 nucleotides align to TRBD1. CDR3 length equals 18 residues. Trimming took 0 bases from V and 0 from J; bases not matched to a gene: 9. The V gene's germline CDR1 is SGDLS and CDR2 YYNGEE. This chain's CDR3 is CASSVAPDRAFSGNTIYF. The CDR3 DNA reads TGTGCCAGCAGCGTAGCCCCCGACAGGGCCTTCTCTGGAAACACCATATATTTT. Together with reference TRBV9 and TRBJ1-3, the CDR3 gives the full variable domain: DSGVTQTPKHLITATGQRVTLRCSPRSGDLSVYWYQQSLDQGLQFLIQYYNGEERAKGNILERFSAQQFPDLHSELNLSSLELGDSALYFCASSVAPDRAFSGNTIYFGEGSWLTVV.

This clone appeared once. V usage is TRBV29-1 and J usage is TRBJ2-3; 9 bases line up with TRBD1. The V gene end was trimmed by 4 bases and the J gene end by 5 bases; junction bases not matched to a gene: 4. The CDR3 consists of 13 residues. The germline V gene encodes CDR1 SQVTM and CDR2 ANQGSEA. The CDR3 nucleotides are TGCAGCGTTGGAAGGACAGGGGTAGATACGCAGTATTTT. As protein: CSVGRTGVDTQYF.

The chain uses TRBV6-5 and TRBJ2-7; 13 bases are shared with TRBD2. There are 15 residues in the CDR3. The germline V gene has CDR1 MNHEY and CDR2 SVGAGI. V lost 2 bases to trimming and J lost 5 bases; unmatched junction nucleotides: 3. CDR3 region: CASSYRTSGSNEQYF. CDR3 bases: TGTGCCAGCAGTTACCGGACTAGCGGGAGTAACGAGCAGTACTTC.

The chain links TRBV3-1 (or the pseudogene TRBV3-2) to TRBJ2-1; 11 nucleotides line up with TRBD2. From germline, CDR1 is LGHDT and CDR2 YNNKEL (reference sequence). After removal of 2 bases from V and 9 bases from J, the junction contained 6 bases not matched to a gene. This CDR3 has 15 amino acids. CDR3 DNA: TGTGCCAGCAGCCAATTGTCTCTAGCGGGAGGTGAGCAGTTCTTC. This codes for CASSQLSLAGGEQFF.